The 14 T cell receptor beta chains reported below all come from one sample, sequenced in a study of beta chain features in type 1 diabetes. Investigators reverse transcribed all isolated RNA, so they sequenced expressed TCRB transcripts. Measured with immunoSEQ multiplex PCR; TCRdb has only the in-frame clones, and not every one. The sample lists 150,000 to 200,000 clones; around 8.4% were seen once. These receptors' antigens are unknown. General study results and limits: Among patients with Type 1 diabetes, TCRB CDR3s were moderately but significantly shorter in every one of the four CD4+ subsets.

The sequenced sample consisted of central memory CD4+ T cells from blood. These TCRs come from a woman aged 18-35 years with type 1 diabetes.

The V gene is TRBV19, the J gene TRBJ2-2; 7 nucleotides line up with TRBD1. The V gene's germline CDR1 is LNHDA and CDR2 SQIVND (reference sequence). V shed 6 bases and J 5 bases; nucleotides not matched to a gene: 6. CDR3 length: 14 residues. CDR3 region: CASRRQGATGELFF. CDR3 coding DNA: TGTGCCAGTAGACGACAGGGCGCGACCGGGGAGCTGTTTTTT.

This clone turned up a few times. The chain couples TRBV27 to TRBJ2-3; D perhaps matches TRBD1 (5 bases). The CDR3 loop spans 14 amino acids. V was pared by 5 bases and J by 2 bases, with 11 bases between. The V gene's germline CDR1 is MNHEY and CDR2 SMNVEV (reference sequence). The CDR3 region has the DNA TGTGCCAGCAGTCGCGTCAGGGACACAGATACGCAGTATTTT. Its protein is CASSRVRDTDTQYF.

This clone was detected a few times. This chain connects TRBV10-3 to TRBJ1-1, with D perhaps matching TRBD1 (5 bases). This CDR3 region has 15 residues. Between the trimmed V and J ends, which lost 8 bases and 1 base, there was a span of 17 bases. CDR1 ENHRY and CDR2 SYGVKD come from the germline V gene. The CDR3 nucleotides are TGTGCCATCCAAGATGGGACTAGTTCGAACACTGAAGCTTTCTTT. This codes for CAIQDGTSSNTEAFF.

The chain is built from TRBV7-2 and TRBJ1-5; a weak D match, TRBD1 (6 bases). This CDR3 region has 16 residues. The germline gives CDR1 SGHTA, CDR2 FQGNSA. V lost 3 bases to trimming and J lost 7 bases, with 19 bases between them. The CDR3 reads CASSLTAGAREQPQHF. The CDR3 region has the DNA TGTGCCAGCAGCTTGACCGCGGGGGCCAGAGAACAGCCCCAGCATTTT.

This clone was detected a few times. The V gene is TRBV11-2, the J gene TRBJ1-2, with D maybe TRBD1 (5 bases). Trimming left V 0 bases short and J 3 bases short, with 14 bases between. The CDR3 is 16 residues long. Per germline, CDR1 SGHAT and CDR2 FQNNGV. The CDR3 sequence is CASSLDRMGGDYGYTF. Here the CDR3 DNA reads TGTGCCAGCAGCTTAGACCGGATGGGGGGGGACTATGGCTACACCTTC.

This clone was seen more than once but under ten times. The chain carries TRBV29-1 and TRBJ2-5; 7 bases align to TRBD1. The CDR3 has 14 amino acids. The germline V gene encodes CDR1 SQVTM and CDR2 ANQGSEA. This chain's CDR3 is CGTYRDRTEETQYF. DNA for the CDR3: TGCGGCACGTACCGGGACAGAACTGAAGAGACCCAGTACTTC.

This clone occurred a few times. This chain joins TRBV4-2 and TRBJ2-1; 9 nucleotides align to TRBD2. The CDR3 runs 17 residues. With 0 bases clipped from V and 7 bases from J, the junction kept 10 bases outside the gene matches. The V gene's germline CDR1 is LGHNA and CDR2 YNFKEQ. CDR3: CASSQDGAGGNENEQFF. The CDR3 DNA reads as TGTGCCAGCAGCCAAGATGGGGCGGGAGGGAATGAAAATGAGCAGTTCTTC.

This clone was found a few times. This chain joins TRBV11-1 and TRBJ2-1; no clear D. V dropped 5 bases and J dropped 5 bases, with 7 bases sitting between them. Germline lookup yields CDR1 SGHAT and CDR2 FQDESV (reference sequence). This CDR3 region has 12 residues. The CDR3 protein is CASSRQDNEQFF. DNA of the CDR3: TGTGCCAGCAGCCGACAAGACAATGAGCAGTTCTTC.

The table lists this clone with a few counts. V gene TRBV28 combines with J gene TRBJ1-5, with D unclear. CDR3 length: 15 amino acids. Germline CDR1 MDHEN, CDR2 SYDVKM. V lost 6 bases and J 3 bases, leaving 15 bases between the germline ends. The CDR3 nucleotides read TGTGCCAGCAGAAAAGGGTCGGGATACAATCAGCCCCAGCATTTT. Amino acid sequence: CASRKGSGYNQPQHF.

The chain's CDR3 is CASSEEVRQRYGYTF. CDR3 nucleotide sequence: TGTGCCAGCAGTGAAGAGGTCCGACAGAGGTATGGCTACACCTTC. The chain carries TRBV6-1 and TRBJ1-2; a possible D gene is TRBD1 (5 bases). The CDR3 covers 15 residues. The germline V gene encodes CDR1 MNHNS and CDR2 SASEGT. V was pared by 1 base and J by 5 bases, with 14 bases between.

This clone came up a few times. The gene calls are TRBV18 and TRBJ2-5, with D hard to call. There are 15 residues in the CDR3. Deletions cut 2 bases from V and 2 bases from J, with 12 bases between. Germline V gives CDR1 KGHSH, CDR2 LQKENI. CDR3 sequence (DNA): TGTGCCAGCTCACCATTTGCAGCGCCTCAAGAGACCCAGTACTTC. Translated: CASSPFAAPQETQYF.

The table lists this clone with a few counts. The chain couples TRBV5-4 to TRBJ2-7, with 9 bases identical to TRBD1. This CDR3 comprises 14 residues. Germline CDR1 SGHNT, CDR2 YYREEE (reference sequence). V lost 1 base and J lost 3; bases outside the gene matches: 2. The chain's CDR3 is CASSLRDRVYEQYF. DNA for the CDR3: TGTGCCAGCAGCTTGAGGGACAGGGTCTACGAGCAGTACTTC.

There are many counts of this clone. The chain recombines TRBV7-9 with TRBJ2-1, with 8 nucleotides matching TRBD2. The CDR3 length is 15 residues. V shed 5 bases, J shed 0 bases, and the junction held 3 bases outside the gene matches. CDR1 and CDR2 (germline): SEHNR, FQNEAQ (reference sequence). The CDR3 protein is CASSILADSYNEQFF. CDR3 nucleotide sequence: TGTGCCAGCAGCATACTAGCGGACTCCTACAATGAGCAGTTCTTC.

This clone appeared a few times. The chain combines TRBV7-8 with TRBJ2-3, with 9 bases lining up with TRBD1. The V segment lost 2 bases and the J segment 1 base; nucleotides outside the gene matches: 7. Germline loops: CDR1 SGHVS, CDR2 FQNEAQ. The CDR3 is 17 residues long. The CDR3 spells CASSLLGQGIRTDTQYF. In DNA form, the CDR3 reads TGTGCCAGCAGCTTACTGGGACAGGGTATTCGCACAGATACGCAGTATTTT.